This T cell receptor beta chain was captured in a study of cytomegalovirus exposure and HLA in healthy donors. Whole-study findings and limits: A missense DCLRE1C variant was associated with V- and J-gene trimming of TCR beta chains in a later analysis, and an independent cohort replicated the association. Another analysis was done later, and it associated around 17,000 TCR beta sequences with HLA alleles at 0.05 false discovery rate.

PCR primers comprised 60 Vbeta and 13 Jbeta primers. TCRdb's table, derived via immunoSEQ multiplex PCR, lists solely in-frame clones and lacks some. The sample includes about 210,000 clones, roughly 90% seen only once; the top ten take around 0.3%. There are 15 residues in the CDR3. CDR1 is MDHEN and CDR2 is SYDVKM in the germline V gene. Trimming cost V 3 bases and J 0 bases, with 6 bases left between them. With respect to this clone: Its antigen is not identified.

Each donor was healthy, and each was a bone marrow donor. The chain recombines TRBV28 with TRBJ2-6; TRBD2 is a possible D gene (5 bases). The source of this sequence is a woman in her twenties or thirties in good health and CMV-seronegative. The sample comprised PBMCs. The CDR3 protein is CASSLAGSGANVLTF. For the CDR3, the DNA is TGTGCCAGCAGTTTGGCGGGCTCTGGGGCCAACGTCCTGACTTTC.